This T cell receptor (beta chain) was found in a study of OX40 agonist ivuxolimab in advanced cancers. Study background: Antecedent anti-PD-1, anti-PD-L1 or anti-CTLA-4 therapy was permissible, with roughly 36% having received some. Points from the study as a whole: Expanded clones were, on average, more numerous among CD8+ T cells than CD4+. Blood T cells, both CD4+ and CD8+, expanded clonally by week 6 at 0.1 to 3.0 mg/kg.

With respect to this clone: Antigen specificity is unknown.

Libraries were prepared by immunoSEQ multiplex PCR; TCRdb keeps only in-frame clonotypes and omits some of them. The sample lists about 28,000 clones, more than 70% seen once, with 18% in the top ten. Sequencing used CD4+ or CD8+ T cells sorted from blood, obtained in a trial of the OX40 agonist ivuxolimab. The sequence derives from an adult with an advanced solid tumor such as melanoma, head and neck, liver or kidney cancer.

The CDR3 loop reads CASSLDLPYNEQFF. DNA of the CDR3: TGTGCCAGCAGCTTAGACCTGCCATACAATGAGCAGTTCTTC. The chain has TRBV7-6 and TRBJ2-1; the D is unclear. V was pared by 1 base and J by 4 bases, with 8 bases between. The CDR3 extends over 14 amino acids. CDR1 is SGHVS, CDR2 FNYEAQ, per germline. Full variable domain (outside the CDR3, taken from reference TRBV7-6 and TRBJ2-1): GAGVSQSPRYKVTKRGQDVALRCDPISGHVSLYWYRQALGQGPEFLTYFNYEAQQDKSGLPNDRFSAERPEGSISTLTIQRTEQRDSAMYRCASSLDLPYNEQFFGPGTRLTVL.